The 26 T cell receptor beta chains in this list originate from one sample, sequenced in a study of shared clonotypes between healthy human individuals. The protocol was immunoSEQ multiplex PCR, while the TCRdb copy is restricted to in-frame clones and leaves out a portion. Of approximately 640,000 clones in the sample, less than 80% were seen once. The sequencing sample was made of memory CD4+ T cells sorted from blood. Subset described: CD45RA-negative fraction. These receptors were obtained from a young woman in good health.

CDR3 in amino acids: CASSQDVIAGGPNEQFF. The CDR3 DNA follows: TGTGCCAGCAGCCAAGATGTCATAGCGGGAGGACCCAATGAGCAGTTCTTC. The genes are TRBV4-2 and TRBJ2-1; 10 bases map to TRBD2. The germline gives CDR1 LGHNA, CDR2 YNFKEQ. V shed 0 bases and J 6 bases; nucleotides not matched to a gene: 8. CDR3 length: 17 amino acids.

This rearrangement joins TRBV6-5 to TRBJ2-1; TRBD2 agrees at 9 bases. Germline assignment: CDR1 MNHEY and CDR2 SVGAGI. Trimming at V came to 4 bases and at J to 3 bases, leaving 7 bases not matched to a gene. The CDR3 runs to 16 residues. The CDR3 spells CASSSGTSQHYNEQFF. CDR3 coding DNA: TGTGCCAGCAGTTCCGGGACTAGCCAACACTACAATGAGCAGTTCTTC.

This chain links TRBV27 with TRBJ1-3; no clear D gene. Trimming left V 3 bases short and J 0 bases short, with 3 bases between. The CDR3 sequence is 13 residues long. The germline V gene has CDR1 MNHEY and CDR2 SMNVEV (reference sequence). Written as DNA, the CDR3 is TGTGCCAGCAGTTTGTACTCTGGAAACACCATATATTTT. It is translated as CASSLYSGNTIYF.

This clone was seen only a few times. The chain has TRBV5-1 and TRBJ2-1, with a tentative D call TRBD2 (6 bases). The V end was cut by 2 bases, the J end by 5 bases, with 11 bases between. Germline-derived CDR1 and CDR2 are SGHRS and YFSETQ. The CDR3 totals 14 residues. CDR3 DNA sequence: TGCGCCAGCAGCTTCGGGGACTCGCACAATGAGCAGTTCTTC. This translates into CASSFGDSHNEQFF.

The rearrangement joins TRBV19 to TRBJ2-3, with D possibly TRBD2 on 5 matching bases. From germline, CDR1 is LNHDA and CDR2 SQIVND (reference sequence). The ends were cut back, 3 bases at V and 2 bases at J, with 15 bases in the middle. The CDR3 contains 16 residues. DNA for the CDR3: TGTGCCAGTAGTATTAAGAGGCGGGTCAACACAGATACGCAGTATTTT. This translates into CASSIKRRVNTDTQYF.

This clone has only a few counts. V gene TRBV28 combines with J gene TRBJ1-5, with 11 bases matching TRBD1. Trimming took 10 bases from V and 0 from J; bases not matched to a gene: 14. Germline values: CDR1 MDHEN, CDR2 SYDVKM. The CDR3 runs to 18 residues. CDR3 sequence (DNA): TGTGCCACCAAAAGGGGGACAGGGGGGGGATATAGCAATCAGCCCCAGCATTTT. It is translated as CATKRGTGGGYSNQPQHF. The complete variable domain, with remaining parts taken from reference TRBV28 and TRBJ1-5, reads DVKVTQSSRYLVKRTGEKVFLECVQDMDHENMFWYRQDPGLGLRLIYFSYDVKMKEKGDIPEGYSVSREKKERFSLILESASTNQTSMYLCATKRGTGGGYSNQPQHFGDGTRLSIL.

J is TRBJ1-1 and V is TRBV28; unclear D gene. CDR1 is MDHEN and CDR2 is SYDVKM in the germline V gene. The CDR3 spans 15 residues. V lost 4 bases to trimming and J lost 6 bases, with 18 bases between them. CDR3 sequence reads: CASSSPTPPAAEAFF. CDR3 nucleotide sequence: TGTGCCAGCAGTTCCCCGACTCCGCCGGCCGCTGAAGCTTTCTTT.

This clone was recorded once. The genes are TRBV29-1 and TRBJ2-3; 7 positions agree with TRBD1. The germline V gene has CDR1 SQVTM and CDR2 ANQGSEA. The CDR3 covers 17 residues. The J segment lost 2 bases and the V segment lost 7 bases, leaving 18 bases of the junction unmatched. The DNA of the CDR3 is TGCAGCGCGCGACAGGGTGTTTCAATCTATAACACAGATACGCAGTATTTT. It is translated as CSARQGVSIYNTDTQYF.

The chain employs TRBV27 and TRBJ2-5; possibly TRBD1 for D (5 bases). Germline CDR1 is MNHEY and CDR2 is SMNVEV (reference sequence). The CDR3 runs to 13 residues. Trimming removed 5 bases at V and 3 bases at J, with 10 bases between. CDR3: CASSRRVEETQYF. The CDR3 nucleotides read TGTGCCAGCAGTCGCAGGGTTGAAGAGACCCAGTACTTC.

The rearrangement links TRBV28 to TRBJ2-7, with 10 nucleotides matching TRBD2. V dropped 6 bases and J dropped 0; count of bases not matched to a gene: 5. The CDR3 totals 15 residues. The germline V gene has CDR1 MDHEN and CDR2 SYDVKM. Here the CDR3 reads CASRSSGRYSYEQYF. In DNA form, the CDR3 reads TGTGCCAGCAGATCTAGCGGGAGATACTCCTACGAGCAGTACTTC.

The sample holds a few counts of this clone. The chain couples TRBV18 to TRBJ1-5, with 9 bases fitting TRBD1. Trimming at V came to 3 bases and at J to 5 bases, leaving 5 bases not matched to a gene. In germline, CDR1 is KGHSH, CDR2 LQKENI. This CDR3 is 15 amino acids long. The CDR3 sequence: CASSPAQGADQPQHF. The CDR3 region has the DNA TGTGCCAGCTCACCGGCACAGGGGGCGGATCAGCCCCAGCATTTT.

The chain couples TRBV4-2 to TRBJ1-5, with 8 nucleotides matching TRBD1. The CDR3 length is 17 residues. J lost 4 bases, V lost 3 bases, and 11 bases had no gene match. Germline-derived CDR1 and CDR2 are LGHNA and YNFKEQ. As DNA, the CDR3 is TGTGCCAGCAGCCATGCTCAGGGGGGACAGGTGAATCAGCCCCAGCATTTT. Amino acids: CASSHAQGGQVNQPQHF.

In its sample, this clone was seen once. The rearrangement links TRBV27 to TRBJ2-7; D ambiguous. CDR3 size: 13 residues. Germline V lookup: CDR1 MNHEY, CDR2 SMNVEV (reference sequence). V lost 6 bases to trimming and J lost 9 bases, with 18 bases between them. CDR3 loop: CASSTTHGTGQYF. CDR3 nucleotide sequence: TGTGCCAGCAGCACTACACACGGTACGGGGCAGTACTTC.

The chain couples TRBV6-5 to TRBJ1-4, with 8 bases identical to TRBD1. Germline V gene sequence: CDR1 MNHEY, CDR2 SVGAGI. V trimming: 5 bases; J trimming: 5 bases; junction bases outside the gene matches: 4. CDR3 length: 14 residues. The CDR3 DNA reads TGTGCCAGCAGTGGAGGACAGGGAAATGAAAAACTGTTTTTT. Protein: CASSGGQGNEKLFF.

This chain uses TRBV28 with TRBJ1-5, with D possibly matching TRBD1 (5 bases). Looked up from germline, CDR1 is MDHEN and CDR2 is SYDVKM. V was clipped by 7 bases and J by 5 bases, with 18 bases between them. CDR3 length equals 15 residues. The CDR3 is CASMAQGPSHQPQHF. In nucleotides, the CDR3 is TGTGCCAGCATGGCCCAGGGACCGTCTCATCAGCCCCAGCATTTT.

In regard to this clone: Other DNA sequences in this specimen translate into the identical CDR3. This chain joins TRBV28 and TRBJ2-3; the D is unclear. The CDR3 length is 12 residues. Germline-derived CDR1 and CDR2 are MDHEN and SYDVKM. V lost 4 bases and J 5 bases, leaving 7 bases between the germline ends. This CDR3 reads CASSSPRDTQYF. CDR3 in DNA: TGTGCCAGCAGTTCCCCTAGAGATACGCAGTATTTT.

The chain is built from TRBV7-9 and TRBJ2-7, with TRBD1 identical over 7 bases. The ends lost 4 bases at V and 5 bases at J; junction bases unmatched: 5. The length of the CDR3 is 13 residues. Per germline, CDR1 SEHNR and CDR2 FQNEAQ (reference sequence). The CDR3 region is CASSSVGGHEQYF. The CDR3, as DNA: TGTGCCAGCAGCTCGGTAGGGGGCCACGAGCAGTACTTC.

The V gene is TRBV7-3, the J gene TRBJ2-2; D remains unclear. The V gene's germline CDR1 is SGHTA and CDR2 FQGTGA. The germline V and J ends were trimmed by 3 bases and 1 base, with 12 bases remaining between them. The CDR3 has 16 residues. CDR3 bases: TGTGCCAGCAGCTTTGCTGCTCTTGAGAACACCGGGGAGCTGTTTTTT. This gives the protein CASSFAALENTGELFF.

J is TRBJ1-1 and V is TRBV18, with D unresolved. The V and J ends lost 0 bases and 4 bases respectively, with 15 bases between them. The length of the CDR3 is 16 residues. Germline CDR1 reads KGHSH; CDR2 reads LQKENI. The CDR3 sequence: CASSPPSRGASTEAFF. CDR3 DNA sequence: TGTGCCAGCTCACCACCCTCTCGGGGAGCCAGCACTGAAGCTTTCTTT.

The chain links TRBV15 to TRBJ2-1; D remains ambiguous. CDR3 size: 16 residues. Trimming took off 0 bases at V and 4 bases at J, with 13 bases between the two ends. CDR1 is LNHNV and CDR2 is YYDKDF in the germline V gene (reference sequence). The CDR3 bases are TGTGCCACCAGCAGAGATCGTCCCGCACGATACAATGAGCAGTTCTTC. It specifies CATSRDRPARYNEQFF.

This clone was observed once. V and J are TRBV29-1 and TRBJ2-2; the D gene is possibly TRBD1 (5 bases). The germline V gene encodes CDR1 SQVTM and CDR2 ANQGSEA. This CDR3 contains 14 residues. V lost 6 bases and J lost 0, with 11 bases in between. Here the CDR3 DNA reads TGCAGCGTCGTACTACAGGCGAACACCGGGGAGCTGTTTTTT. Translated: CSVVLQANTGELFF.

A word on this clone: Additional DNA sequences in this sample encode the identical CDR3. This chain connects TRBV6-5 to TRBJ2-1; D is unclear. V lost 6 bases to trimming and J lost 6 bases, with 9 bases between them. This CDR3 spans 12 amino acids. In germline, CDR1 is MNHEY, CDR2 SVGAGI. The DNA of the CDR3 is TGTGCCAGCAGGTCTTTGTTCAATGAGCAGTTCTTC. This codes for CASRSLFNEQFF.

V and J are TRBV27 and TRBJ2-5; D gene uncertain. Germline V gives CDR1 MNHEY, CDR2 SMNVEV (reference sequence). The CDR3 spans 13 residues. Trimming stripped 7 bases from V and 5 bases from J, with 14 bases between. CDR3 DNA sequence: TGTGCCAGCACCCCAGGCGGAAACGAGACCCAGTACTTC. It specifies CASTPGGNETQYF.

This chain connects TRBV28 to TRBJ1-5; the match to TRBD1 covers 12 bases. The germline V gene encodes CDR1 MDHEN and CDR2 SYDVKM. After removal of 5 bases from V and 2 bases from J, the junction contained 10 bases not matched to a gene. There are 18 residues in the CDR3. The chain's CDR3 is CASSDGTGGWIGNQPQHF. The CDR3 nucleotides are TGTGCCAGCAGTGACGGGACAGGGGGCTGGATTGGCAATCAGCCCCAGCATTTT.

The J gene is TRBJ2-7, the V gene TRBV5-1; the match to TRBD1 covers 9 bases. V lost 0 bases, J lost 6 bases, and 1 base stayed unmatched. The CDR3 is 13 residues long. Germline V gene lookup returns CDR1 SGHRS and CDR2 YFSETQ. CDR3 nucleotides: TGCGCCAGCAGCTTGGGGACAGGGGCCGAGCAGTACTTC. As protein: CASSLGTGAEQYF.

This chain joins TRBV11-2 and TRBJ2-7, with D perhaps matching TRBD1 (5 bases). Per the germline V gene, CDR1 is SGHAT and CDR2 is FQNNGV. Trimming left V 8 bases short and J 7 bases short, with 15 bases between. This CDR3 is 12 amino acids long. This chain's CDR3 is CASSRGGSEQYF. In DNA, the CDR3 is TGTGCCAGCTCTAGGGGCGGCTCGGAGCAGTACTTC.